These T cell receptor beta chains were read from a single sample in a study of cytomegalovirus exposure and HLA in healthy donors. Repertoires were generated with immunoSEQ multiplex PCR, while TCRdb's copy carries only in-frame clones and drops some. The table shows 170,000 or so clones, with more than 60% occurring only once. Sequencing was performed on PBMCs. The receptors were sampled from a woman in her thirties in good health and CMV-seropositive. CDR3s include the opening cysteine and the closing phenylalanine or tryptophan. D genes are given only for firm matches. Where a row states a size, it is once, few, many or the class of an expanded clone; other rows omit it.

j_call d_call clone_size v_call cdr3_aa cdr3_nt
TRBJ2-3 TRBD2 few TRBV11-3 CASGLPGLAGSTDTQYF TGTGCCAGCGGATTACCGGGACTAGCGGGAAGCACAGATACGCAGTATTTT
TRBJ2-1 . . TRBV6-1 CASSPVRGSGEQFF TGTGCCAGCAGCCCGGTTCGAGGTTCGGGTGAGCAGTTCTTC
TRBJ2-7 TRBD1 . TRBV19 CASSIEGRGPYEQYF TGTGCCAGTAGTATAGAAGGCAGGGGGCCCTACGAGCAGTACTTC
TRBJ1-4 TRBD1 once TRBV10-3 CAISESEVGTANEKLFF TGTGCCATCAGTGAGTCTGAAGTCGGGACAGCTAATGAAAAACTGTTTTTT
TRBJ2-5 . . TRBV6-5 CATGGETQYF TGTGCCACCGGAGGAGAGACCCAGTACTTC
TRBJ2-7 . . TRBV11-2 CASSLDSGDTPYEQYF TGTGCCAGCAGCTTAGATTCAGGGGACACCCCCTACGAGCAGTACTTC
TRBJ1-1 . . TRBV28 CASSDGGAEAFF TGTGCCAGCAGTGACGGGGGGGCTGAAGCTTTCTTT
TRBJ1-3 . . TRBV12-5 CASGSEGNTIYF TGTGCTAGTGGTTCTGAGGGAAACACCATATATTTT
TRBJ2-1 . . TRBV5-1 CASSLDRKGEQFF TGCGCCAGCAGCTTGGACAGGAAAGGTGAGCAGTTCTTC
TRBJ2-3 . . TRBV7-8 CASSFMFEVDTQYF TGTGCCAGCAGCTTTATGTTTGAGGTGGATACGCAGTATTTT
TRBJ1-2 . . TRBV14 CASSLTGGAGYTF TGTGCCAGCAGCCTAACAGGAGGGGCTGGCTACACCTTC
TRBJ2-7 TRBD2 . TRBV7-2 CASSYRTSGTYEQYF TGTGCCAGCAGCTATCGGACTAGCGGGACCTACGAGCAGTACTTC
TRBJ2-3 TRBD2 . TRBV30 CAWSVREADTQYF TGTGCCTGGAGTGTACGGGAGGCAGATACGCAGTATTTT
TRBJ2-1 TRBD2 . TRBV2 CASRGGLAGDNEQFF TGTGCCAGCAGAGGTGGACTAGCGGGCGACAATGAGCAGTTCTTC
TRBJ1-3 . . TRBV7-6 CASSLAPAGPLSGNTIYF TGTGCCAGCAGCTTAGCGCCGGCAGGGCCCCTCTCTGGAAACACCATATATTTT
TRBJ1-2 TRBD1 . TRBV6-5 CASSYPRGKGYTF TGTGCCAGCAGTTATCCCAGGGGGAAAGGCTACACCTTC
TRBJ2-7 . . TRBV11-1 CASSTRTADEQYF TGTGCCAGCAGCACACGGACAGCTGACGAGCAGTACTTC
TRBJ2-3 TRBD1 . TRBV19 CASSIGDRSTDTQYF TGTGCCAGTAGTATTGGGGACAGAAGCACAGATACGCAGTATTTT
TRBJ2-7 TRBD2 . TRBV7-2 CASSSTGTSYYEQYF TGTGCCAGCAGCTCGACCGGGACTAGCTACTACGAGCAGTACTTC
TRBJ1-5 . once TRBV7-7 CASSLGPGQPQHF TGTGCCAGCAGCTTAGGTCCCGGTCAGCCCCAGCATTTT
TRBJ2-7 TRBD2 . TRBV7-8 CASSLVAAGGGEQYF TGTGCCAGCAGCTTAGTAGCAGCGGGAGGCGGAGAGCAGTACTTC
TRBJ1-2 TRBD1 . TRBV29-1 CSANSGQNFYGYTF TGCAGCGCCAATTCGGGACAGAACTTTTATGGCTACACCTTC
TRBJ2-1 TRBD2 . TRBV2 CASSERSGKYNEQFF TGTGCCAGCAGTGAAAGGAGCGGGAAATACAATGAGCAGTTCTTC
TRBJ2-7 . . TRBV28 CASSLDRQRSYEQYF TGTGCCAGCAGTCTAGACAGACAGAGATCCTACGAGCAGTACTTC
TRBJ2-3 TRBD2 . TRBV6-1 CASRIAGGSTDTQYF TGTGCCAGCAGGATAGCGGGAGGGAGCACAGATACGCAGTATTTT
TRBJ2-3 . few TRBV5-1 CASSGRGTDTQYF TGCGCCAGCAGCGGCCGGGGCACAGATACGCAGTATTTT
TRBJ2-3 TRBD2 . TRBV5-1 CASSLAVWEGDTDTQYF TGCGCCAGCAGCTTGGCCGTGTGGGAGGGAGACACAGATACGCAGTATTTT
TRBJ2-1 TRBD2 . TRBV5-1 CASRLSGSGDEQFF TGCGCCAGCAGATTAAGCGGGAGCGGTGATGAGCAGTTCTTC
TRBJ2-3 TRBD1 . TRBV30 CAWSVQGAHRTDTQYF TGTGCCTGGAGTGTGCAGGGGGCGCATCGCACAGATACGCAGTATTTT
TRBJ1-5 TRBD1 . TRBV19 CASSTGLDRNQPQHF TGTGCCAGTAGTACAGGACTGGACAGGAATCAGCCCCAGCATTTT
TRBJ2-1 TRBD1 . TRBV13 CASSLNPLTGIEQFF TGTGCCAGCAGCTTAAACCCCCTGACAGGGATTGAGCAGTTCTTC
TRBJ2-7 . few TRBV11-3 CASSFSGSSYEQYF TGTGCCAGCAGCTTCAGCGGCAGCTCCTACGAGCAGTACTTC
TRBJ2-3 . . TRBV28 CASSTLLLATSTDTQYF TGTGCCAGCAGCACACTCCTTCTAGCGACCAGCACAGATACGCAGTATTTT
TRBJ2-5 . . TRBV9 CASSVGPTRGETQYF TGTGCCAGCAGCGTAGGCCCCACCCGAGGGGAGACCCAGTACTTC
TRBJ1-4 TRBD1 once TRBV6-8 CASSYQGQLNEKLFF TGTGCCAGCAGTTATCAGGGACAGCTTAATGAAAAACTGTTTTTT
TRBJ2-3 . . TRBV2 CASSEWAGHTDTQYF TGTGCCAGCAGTGAATGGGCAGGGCACACAGATACGCAGTATTTT
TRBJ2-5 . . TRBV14 CASSHWGGPETQYF TGTGCCAGCAGCCACTGGGGCGGTCCTGAGACCCAGTACTTC
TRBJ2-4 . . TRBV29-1 CSVVNHRARGKNIQYF TGCAGCGTTGTTAATCATCGAGCCAGGGGCAAAAACATTCAGTACTTC
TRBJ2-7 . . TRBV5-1 CASSWRGDREDEQYF TGCGCCAGCAGCTGGCGGGGGGACAGGGAAGACGAGCAGTACTTC
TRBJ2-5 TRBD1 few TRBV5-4 CASSSRTGWEETQYF TGTGCCAGCAGCTCCCGGACAGGGTGGGAAGAGACCCAGTACTTC
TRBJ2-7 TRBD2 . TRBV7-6 CASSSSGNPPYEQYF TGTGCCAGCAGCTCTAGCGGGAACCCTCCCTACGAGCAGTACTTC
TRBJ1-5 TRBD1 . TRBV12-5 CASGLSLGRDRVNELDQPQHF TGTGCTAGTGGTTTGTCCCTGGGGAGAGACAGGGTAAATGAGTTGGATCAGCCCCAGCATTTT
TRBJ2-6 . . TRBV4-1 CASSLWGEVAGANVLTF TGCGCCAGCAGCCTATGGGGGGAGGTAGCGGGGGCCAACGTCCTGACTTTC
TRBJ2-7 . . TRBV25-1 CASSQPTAYEQYF TGTGCCAGCAGCCAACCAACAGCCTACGAGCAGTACTTC
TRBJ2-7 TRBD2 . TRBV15 CATSRLMPGLAGVEQYF TGTGCCACCAGCAGACTAATGCCGGGACTAGCGGGAGTCGAGCAGTACTTC
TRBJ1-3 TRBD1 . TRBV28 CASTPPGTGANTIYF TGTGCCAGCACCCCACCGGGGACAGGGGCGAACACCATATATTTT
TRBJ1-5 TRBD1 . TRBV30 CAWSRGQLDGNQPQHF TGTGCCTGGAGTAGGGGGCAGCTTGACGGCAATCAGCCCCAGCATTTT
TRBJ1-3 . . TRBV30 CAWNQGSGNTIYF TGTGCCTGGAATCAGGGCTCTGGAAACACCATATATTTT
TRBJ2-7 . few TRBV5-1 CASSLGLSTYEQYF TGCGCCAGCAGCTTGGGACTTTCTACCTACGAGCAGTACTTC